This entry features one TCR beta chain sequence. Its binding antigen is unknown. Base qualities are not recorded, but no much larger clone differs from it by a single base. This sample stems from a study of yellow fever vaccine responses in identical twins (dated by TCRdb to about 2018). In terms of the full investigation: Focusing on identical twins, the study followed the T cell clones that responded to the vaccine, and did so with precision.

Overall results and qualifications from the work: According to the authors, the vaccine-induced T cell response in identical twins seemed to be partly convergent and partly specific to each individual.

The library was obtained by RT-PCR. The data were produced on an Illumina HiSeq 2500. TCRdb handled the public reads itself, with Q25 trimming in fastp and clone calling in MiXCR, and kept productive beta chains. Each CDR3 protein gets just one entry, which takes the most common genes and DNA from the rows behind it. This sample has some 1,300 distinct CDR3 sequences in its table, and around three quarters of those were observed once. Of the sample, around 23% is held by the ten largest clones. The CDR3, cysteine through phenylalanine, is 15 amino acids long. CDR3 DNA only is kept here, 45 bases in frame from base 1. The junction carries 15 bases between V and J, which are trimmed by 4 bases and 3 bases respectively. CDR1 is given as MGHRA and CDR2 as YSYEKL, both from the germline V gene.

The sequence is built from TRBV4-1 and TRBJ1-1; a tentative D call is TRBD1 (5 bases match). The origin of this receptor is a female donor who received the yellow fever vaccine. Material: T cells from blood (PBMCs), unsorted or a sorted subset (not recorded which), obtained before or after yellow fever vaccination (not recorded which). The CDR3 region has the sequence CASSLEGMRDTEAFF. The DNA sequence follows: TGCGCCAGCAGCCTAGAGGGGATGCGGGACACTGAAGCTTTCTTT.